The next 30 T cell receptor beta chains were all read from a single sample in a study of Tregs in tolerant kidney transplant recipients. Related graft donors supplied nonmyeloablative bone marrow transplants, and mixed chimerism was transient. Sequencing was performed with immunoSEQ multiplex PCR; in TCRdb, only in-frame clones are kept and a portion is missing. The data show 100,000 or so clones, 90% to 95% seen once. The sample in question was CD4+ T cells from blood (PBMCs), obtained 12 months after the transplant. These receptors originate from a human patient who received a combined kidney and bone marrow transplant. T cells may partly derive from the graft donor.

The chain links TRBV4-2 to TRBJ2-5; 7 nucleotides line up with TRBD1. The better agreement between TRBJ2-7 and the DNA end casts doubt on the J call. CDR3 length equals 13 residues. Germline V lookup: CDR1 LGHNA, CDR2 YNFKEQ. The CDR3 is CASSQDRSYEQYF. The CDR3 nucleotides are TGTGCCAGCAGCCAGGACAGGTCCTACGAGCAGTACTTC.

V and J are TRBV2 and TRBJ1-2, with 11 nucleotides matching TRBD1. Germline V gives CDR1 SNHLY, CDR2 FYNNEI. This CDR3 has 14 residues. Germline trimming cut 6 bases from V and 7 bases from J; bases unmatched to any gene: 7. The CDR3 here is CASSIGQGASGYTF. The DNA for the CDR3 is TGTGCCAGCAGCATAGGACAGGGGGCGAGTGGCTACACCTTC.

This sequence joins TRBV6-1 and TRBJ1-5; the D gene is possibly TRBD1 (5 bases). The germline V gene has CDR1 MNHNS and CDR2 SASEGT. The CDR3 is made up of 13 amino acids. V was clipped by 6 bases and J by 5 bases, with 11 bases between them. For the CDR3, the DNA is TGTGCCAGCAGACTCGACAGCTATCAGCCCCAGCATTTT. As protein: CASRLDSYQPQHF.

This chain links TRBV10-3 with TRBJ2-1; TRBD2 aligns across 8 bases. Looked up from germline, CDR1 is ENHRY and CDR2 is SYGVKD. V was pared by 0 bases and J by 3 bases, with 4 bases of the junction left unmatched. The CDR3 sequence is 16 residues long. CDR3 residues: CAISESILAGYNEQFF. The CDR3 DNA sequence: TGTGCCATCAGTGAGTCGATTCTAGCGGGCTACAATGAGCAGTTCTTC.

The chain uses TRBV27 and TRBJ2-7; possible D gene TRBD1, 5 bases. This CDR3 is built from 13 residues. The V gene's germline CDR1 is MNHEY and CDR2 SMNVEV (reference sequence). The V end lost 7 bases, the J end lost 1 base, and 11 bases lay between the germline ends. CDR3 region: CASKPPGSYEQYF. In nucleotides, the CDR3 is TGTGCCAGCAAGCCCCCAGGGTCCTACGAGCAGTACTTC.

The count of this clone is one. The chain links TRBV12-5 to TRBJ1-1, with TRBD1 identical over 7 bases. V shed 1 base and J 4 bases; nucleotides not matched to a gene: 3. The germline gives CDR1 LGHNT, CDR2 FRNRAP. CDR3 length: 14 amino acids. The CDR3 loop reads CASGLADRSTEAFF. The CDR3 DNA reads TGTGCTAGTGGTTTGGCGGACAGGAGCACTGAAGCTTTCTTT.

J is TRBJ2-1 and V is TRBV7-2, with TRBD2 identical over 8 bases. The CDR3 consists of 14 residues. Per germline, CDR1 SGHTA and CDR2 FQGNSA. Trimming removed 3 bases from V and 7 bases from J; junction bases left unmatched: 5. The CDR3 loop is CASSFRGGRNEQFF. CDR3 nucleotides: TGTGCCAGCAGCTTTCGGGGGGGGCGAAATGAGCAGTTCTTC.

The chain is built from TRBV5-4 and TRBJ1-2, with 9 bases lining up with TRBD1. The V segment lost 0 bases and the J segment 3 bases; nucleotides outside the gene matches: 6. The CDR3 has 16 amino acids. CDR1 SGHNT and CDR2 YYREEE come from the germline V gene (reference sequence). The CDR3 DNA is TGTGCCAGCAGCTTGGACTGGACAGGGGACCACTATGGCTACACCTTC. The encoded protein is CASSLDWTGDHYGYTF.

The chain links TRBV7-8 to TRBJ2-1; 8 positions agree with TRBD1. V shed 2 bases and J 5 bases; nucleotides not matched to a gene: 5. The germline V gene has CDR1 SGHVS and CDR2 FQNEAQ. The CDR3 consists of 15 residues. DNA of the CDR3: TGTGCCAGCAGCTTATGGGACAGGCGAAACAATGAGCAGTTCTTC. Translating gives CASSLWDRRNNEQFF.

The V and J genes are TRBV28 and TRBJ2-5, with TRBD1 matching over 9 bases. The closer fit of TRBJ2-7 to the DNA end suggests the J call may be wrong. Per germline, CDR1 MDHEN and CDR2 SYDVKM. CDR3 length: 14 amino acids. The CDR3 spells CASSLPGTGFEQYF. CDR3 coding DNA: TGTGCCAGCAGTTTACCCGGGACAGGGTTCGAGCAGTACTTC.

The rearrangement uses TRBV7-4 and TRBJ1-4; 9 bases match TRBD1. CDR1 and CDR2 from the germline V gene are SGHVT and SQSDAQ. The CDR3 runs 19 residues. The trim removed 5 bases at V and 0 bases at J, leaving 13 bases unmatched. This CDR3 is CASSDVGTGIGATNEKLFF. The CDR3 DNA reads as TGTGCCAGCAGCGACGTAGGGACAGGGATTGGAGCAACTAATGAAAAACTGTTTTTT.

This chain connects TRBV7-2 to TRBJ1-3; maybe TRBD1 (5 bases). This CDR3 has 15 amino acids. Germline-derived CDR1 and CDR2 are SGHTA and FQGNSA. Deletions cut 7 bases from V and 6 bases from J, with 19 bases between. CDR3 in amino acids: CASTAYVQGTNTIYF. The CDR3, as DNA: TGTGCCAGCACCGCTTATGTCCAGGGTACAAACACCATATATTTT. The full variable domain, completed using reference TRBV7-2 and TRBJ1-3, is GAGVSQSPSNKVTEKGKDVELRCDPISGHTALYWYRQSLGQGLEFLIYFQGNSAPDKSGLPSDRFSAERTGGSVSTLTIQRTQQEDSAVYLCASTAYVQGTNTIYFGEGSWLTVV.

V and J are TRBV5-1 and TRBJ2-5, with 14 bases fitting TRBD2. The length of the CDR3 is 18 residues. After removal of 1 base from V and 0 bases from J, the junction contained 5 bases not matched to a gene. Per germline, CDR1 SGHRS and CDR2 YFSETQ. CDR3 sequence reads: CASSLSGTSGSYQETQYF. The CDR3 DNA follows: TGCGCCAGCAGCTTGAGCGGGACTAGCGGGAGTTACCAAGAGACCCAGTACTTC.

CDR3 in DNA: TGTGCCAGCTCACCACTCTCTAGCGACTCCTACGAGCAGTACTTC. Translated: CASSPLSSDSYEQYF. The chain recombines TRBV18 with TRBJ2-7, with D possibly TRBD2 on 6 matching bases. The CDR3 spans 15 residues. V was cut by 1 base and J by 0 bases, with 10 bases left in between. Germline V gene sequence: CDR1 KGHSH, CDR2 LQKENI.

The chain combines TRBV7-9 with TRBJ2-5; 10 bases are shared with TRBD2. This CDR3 contains 15 residues. The trim removed 5 bases at V and 5 bases at J, leaving 8 bases unmatched. Germline loops: CDR1 SEHNR, CDR2 FQNEAQ (reference sequence). CDR3 sequence: CASSRSGGSLETQYF. As DNA, the CDR3 is TGTGCCAGCAGCCGTAGCGGGGGGTCTCTGGAGACCCAGTACTTC.

The chain carries TRBV4-1 and TRBJ1-2; 11 bases line up with TRBD1. Trimming cost V 3 bases and J 5 bases; bases outside gene matches: 5. Germline CDR1 MGHRA, CDR2 YSYEKL. The CDR3 has 15 residues. CDR3: CASSQDRGQRYGYTF. CDR3 bases: TGCGCCAGCAGCCAGGACAGGGGGCAGAGATATGGCTACACCTTC.

The gene calls are TRBV18 and TRBJ2-2; D perhaps matches TRBD2 (5 bases). V was cut by 4 bases and J by 1 base, with 10 bases left in between. This CDR3 is 15 amino acids long. Germline CDR1 reads KGHSH; CDR2 reads LQKENI. The CDR3 region has the DNA TGTGCCAGCTCACTCGGACTGGAGAACACCGGGGAGCTGTTTTTT. Protein: CASSLGLENTGELFF.

The rearrangement joins TRBV7-2 to TRBJ2-1; a possible D gene is TRBD1 (6 bases). Germline CDR1 is SGHTA and CDR2 is FQGNSA. Trimming cost V 5 bases and J 9 bases, with 14 bases left between them. This CDR3 is 13 amino acids long. CDR3 nucleotide sequence: TGTGCCAGCAGCCAGCCTACAGGGCTTGAGCAGTTCTTC. Protein: CASSQPTGLEQFF.

The gene calls are TRBV7-3 and TRBJ2-5, with 9 bases that match TRBD2. J lost 0 bases, V lost 4 bases, and 3 bases had no gene match. Per germline, CDR1 SGHTA and CDR2 FQGTGA. This CDR3 comprises 15 residues. In DNA, the CDR3 is TGTGCCAGCAGCTCCGGGACTAGCCACCAAGAGACCCAGTACTTC. Residues: CASSSGTSHQETQYF.

The gene calls are TRBV7-6 and TRBJ2-7; perhaps TRBD1 as D (5 bases). The germline gives CDR1 SGHVS, CDR2 FNYEAQ. The CDR3 covers 14 residues. V was clipped by 3 bases and J by 1 base, with 10 bases between them. The CDR3 here is CASSFSDSSYEQYF. CDR3 DNA: TGTGCCAGCAGCTTCTCAGACAGTTCCTACGAGCAGTACTTC.

This chain uses TRBV13 with TRBJ1-2; the D is unclear. The germline CDR1 and CDR2 sequences are PRHDT and FYEKMQ (reference sequence). The CDR3 runs 13 residues. V was clipped by 3 bases and J by 8 bases, with 13 bases between them. CDR3 in amino acids: CASSFGRVGGYTF. In DNA form, the CDR3 reads TGTGCCAGCAGCTTCGGCCGGGTAGGCGGCTACACCTTC.

The chain carries TRBV7-2 and TRBJ1-3, with 7 bases matching TRBD1. The CDR3 spans 15 residues. Trimming at V came to 2 bases and at J to 6 bases, leaving 7 bases not matched to a gene. Germline CDR1 is SGHTA and CDR2 is FQGNSA. In DNA, the CDR3 is TGTGCCAGCAGCTTAATGGGACAGAATCTAAACACCATATATTTT. Amino acid sequence: CASSLMGQNLNTIYF.

This sequence joins TRBV28 and TRBJ2-7; perhaps TRBD1 as D (6 bases). V was shortened by 7 bases and J by 0 bases, with 16 bases between the two germline ends. Germline V gene sequence: CDR1 MDHEN, CDR2 SYDVKM. CDR3 length equals 15 residues. CDR3 nucleotide sequence: TGTGCCAGCAAAGCAGTAGGGGGAGTCTCCTACGAGCAGTACTTC. Protein product: CASKAVGGVSYEQYF. Filled out from reference TRBV28 and TRBJ2-7, the complete variable domain reads DVKVTQSSRYLVKRTGEKVFLECVQDMDHENMFWYRQDPGLGLRLIYFSYDVKMKEKGDIPEGYSVSREKKERFSLILESASTNQTSMYLCASKAVGGVSYEQYFGPGTRLTVT.

This sequence joins TRBV11-1 and TRBJ2-7, with 7 bases identical to TRBD1. V shed 3 bases, J shed 2 bases, and the junction held 13 bases outside the gene matches. This CDR3 is 17 amino acids long. In germline, CDR1 is SGHAT, CDR2 FQDESV (reference sequence). CDR3 sequence reads: CASSFPRRDSATYEQYF. The CDR3 DNA follows: TGTGCCAGCAGCTTCCCGAGAAGGGACAGTGCCACCTACGAGCAGTACTTC.

This CDR3 reads CAARGGSATNEKLFF. The CDR3 DNA reads TGTGCCGCTAGGGGGGGAAGCGCAACTAATGAAAAACTGTTTTTT. The rearrangement uses TRBV19 and TRBJ1-4; a possible D gene is TRBD1 (6 bases). Between the trimmed V and J ends, which lost 11 bases and 0 bases, there was a span of 16 bases. This CDR3 contains 15 residues. The germline gives CDR1 LNHDA, CDR2 SQIVND (reference sequence). Looking up the rest from reference TRBV19 and TRBJ1-4 gives the full variable domain: DGGITQSPKYLFRKEGQNVTLSCEQNLNHDAMYWYRQDPGQGLRLIYYSQIVNDFQKGDIAEGYSVSREKKESFPLTVTSAQKNPTAFYLCAARGGSATNEKLFFGSGTQLSVL.

V usage is TRBV7-8 and J usage is TRBJ2-7; no clear D. Trimming removed 1 base at V and 7 bases at J, with 8 bases between. Germline CDR1 is SGHVS and CDR2 is FQNEAQ. The CDR3 totals 12 residues. The CDR3 sequence is CASSLVPGEQYF. The CDR3, as DNA: TGTGCCAGCAGCTTAGTCCCCGGGGAGCAGTACTTC.

The chain combines TRBV19 with TRBJ2-4; possibly TRBD2 for D (6 bases). Trimming pared 1 base from V and 2 bases from J, leaving 12 bases between. Per germline, CDR1 LNHDA and CDR2 SQIVND (reference sequence). The CDR3 runs 16 residues. CDR3 loop: CASSIVGGAPKNIQYF. The CDR3 DNA sequence: TGTGCCAGTAGTATAGTAGGAGGGGCCCCCAAAAACATTCAGTACTTC.

This chain uses TRBV19 with TRBJ2-7; 7 bases fit TRBD2. Trimming at V came to 3 bases and at J to 2 bases, leaving 13 bases not matched to a gene. CDR3 length equals 17 residues. The germline V gene encodes CDR1 LNHDA and CDR2 SQIVND (reference sequence). CDR3 loop: CASSMGGLEILPYEQYF. CDR3 DNA: TGTGCCAGTAGTATGGGGGGGTTGGAAATTCTCCCCTACGAGCAGTACTTC.

The chain has TRBV29-1 and TRBJ2-2, with D perhaps matching TRBD1 (5 bases). CDR3 length: 14 residues. Germline CDR1 is SQVTM and CDR2 is ANQGSEA. V lost 2 bases and J lost 4, with 11 bases in between. In DNA, the CDR3 is TGCAGCGTTGAACCCGACAGCATCACCGGGGAGCTGTTTTTT. Amino acid sequence: CSVEPDSITGELFF.

V usage is TRBV5-4 and J usage is TRBJ2-6, with 7 bases identical to TRBD1. Germline CDR1 and CDR2: SGHNT and YYREEE (reference sequence). CDR3 length equals 16 residues. V lost 4 bases and J lost 2; bases outside the gene matches: 6. This CDR3 is CASSKKTGTGANVLTF. CDR3 nucleotides: TGTGCCAGCAGCAAAAAGACAGGGACTGGGGCCAACGTCCTGACTTTC.